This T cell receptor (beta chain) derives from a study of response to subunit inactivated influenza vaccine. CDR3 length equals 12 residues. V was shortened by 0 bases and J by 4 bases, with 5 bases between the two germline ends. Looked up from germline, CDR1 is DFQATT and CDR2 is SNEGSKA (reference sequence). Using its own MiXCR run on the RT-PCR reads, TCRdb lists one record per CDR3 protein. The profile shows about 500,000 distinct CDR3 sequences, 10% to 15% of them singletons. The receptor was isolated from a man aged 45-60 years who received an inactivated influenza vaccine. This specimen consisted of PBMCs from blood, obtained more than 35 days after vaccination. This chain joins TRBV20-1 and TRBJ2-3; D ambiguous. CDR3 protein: CSAREVADTQYF. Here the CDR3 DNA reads TGCAGTGCTAGAGAAGTCGCAGATACGCAGTATTTT.